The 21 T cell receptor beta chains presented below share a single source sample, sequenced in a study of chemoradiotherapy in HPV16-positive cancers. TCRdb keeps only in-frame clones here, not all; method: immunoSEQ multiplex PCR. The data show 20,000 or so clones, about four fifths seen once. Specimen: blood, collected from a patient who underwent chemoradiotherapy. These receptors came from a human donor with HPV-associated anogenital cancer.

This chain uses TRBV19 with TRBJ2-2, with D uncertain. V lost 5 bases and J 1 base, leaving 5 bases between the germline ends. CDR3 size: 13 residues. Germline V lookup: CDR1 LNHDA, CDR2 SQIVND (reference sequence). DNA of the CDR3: TGTGCCAGTAGTTGGCGGAACACCGGGGAGCTGTTTTTT. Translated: CASSWRNTGELFF.

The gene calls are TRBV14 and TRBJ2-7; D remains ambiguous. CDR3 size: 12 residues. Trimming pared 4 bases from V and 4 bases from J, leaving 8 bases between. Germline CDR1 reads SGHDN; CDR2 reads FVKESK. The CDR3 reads CASSPWGYEQYF. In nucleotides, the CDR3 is TGTGCCAGCAGCCCGTGGGGATACGAGCAGTACTTC.

Written as DNA, the CDR3 is TGTGCCAGCAGCTTGGGGGGCTACGAGCAGTACTTC. Its translation: CASSLGGYEQYF. This chain joins TRBV5-8 and TRBJ2-7, with D hard to call. CDR3 length: 12 residues. V shed 0 bases and J shed 3 bases, with 4 bases lying between them. Germline V lookup: CDR1 SGHTS, CDR2 YDEGEE.

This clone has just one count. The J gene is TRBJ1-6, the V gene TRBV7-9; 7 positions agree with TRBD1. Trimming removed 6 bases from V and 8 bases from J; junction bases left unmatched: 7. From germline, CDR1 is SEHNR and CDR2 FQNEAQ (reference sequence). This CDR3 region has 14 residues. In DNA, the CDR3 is TGTGCCAGCAGTCCCGGACAGGAATATTCACCCCTCCACTTT. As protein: CASSPGQEYSPLHF.

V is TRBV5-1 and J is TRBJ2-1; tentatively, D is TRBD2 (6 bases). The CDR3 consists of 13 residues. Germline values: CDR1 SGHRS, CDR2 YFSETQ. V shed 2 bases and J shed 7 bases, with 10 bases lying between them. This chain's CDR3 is CASSLYGGNEQFF. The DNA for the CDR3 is TGCGCCAGCAGCTTATACGGGGGAAATGAGCAGTTCTTC.

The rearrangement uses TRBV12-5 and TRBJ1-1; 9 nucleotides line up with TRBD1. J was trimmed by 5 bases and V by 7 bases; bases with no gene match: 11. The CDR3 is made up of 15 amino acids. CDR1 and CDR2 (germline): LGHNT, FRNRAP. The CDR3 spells CASDGDRERGTEAFF. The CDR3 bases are TGTGCTAGTGATGGGGACAGGGAAAGGGGTACTGAAGCTTTCTTT.

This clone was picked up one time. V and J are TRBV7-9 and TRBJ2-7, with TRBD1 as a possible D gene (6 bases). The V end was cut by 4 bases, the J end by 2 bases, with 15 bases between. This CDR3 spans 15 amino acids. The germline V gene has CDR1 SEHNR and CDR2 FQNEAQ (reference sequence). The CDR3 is CASSSGTSSTYEQYF. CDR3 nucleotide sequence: TGTGCCAGCAGCTCCGGGACATCTTCCACCTACGAGCAGTACTTC. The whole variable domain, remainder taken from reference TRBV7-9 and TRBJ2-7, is DTGVSQNPRHKITKRGQNVTFRCDPISEHNRLYWYRQTLGQGPEFLTYFQNEAQLEKSRLLSDRFSAERPKGSFSTLEIQRTEQGDSAMYLCASSSGTSSTYEQYFGPGTRLTVT.

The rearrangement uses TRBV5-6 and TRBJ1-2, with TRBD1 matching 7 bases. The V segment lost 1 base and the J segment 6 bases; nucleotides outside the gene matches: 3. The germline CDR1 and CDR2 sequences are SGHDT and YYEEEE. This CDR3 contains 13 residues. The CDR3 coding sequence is TGTGCCAGCAGCTTGCGTCAGGGGGATGGCTACACCTTC. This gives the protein CASSLRQGDGYTF.

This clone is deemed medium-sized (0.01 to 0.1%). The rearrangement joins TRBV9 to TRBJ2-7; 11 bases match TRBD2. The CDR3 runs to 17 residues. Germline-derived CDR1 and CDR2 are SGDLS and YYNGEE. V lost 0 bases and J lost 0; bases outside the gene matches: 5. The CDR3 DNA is TGTGCCAGCAGCGTAGATCCTAGCGGGGGGTCCTCCTACGAGCAGTACTTC. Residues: CASSVDPSGGSSYEQYF.

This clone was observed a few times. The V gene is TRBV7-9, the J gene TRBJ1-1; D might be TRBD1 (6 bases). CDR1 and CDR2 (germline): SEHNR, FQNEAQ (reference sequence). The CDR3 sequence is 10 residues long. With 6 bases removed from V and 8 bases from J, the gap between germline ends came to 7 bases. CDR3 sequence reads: CASSGTEAFF. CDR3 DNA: TGTGCCAGCAGTGGGACAGAAGCTTTCTTT.

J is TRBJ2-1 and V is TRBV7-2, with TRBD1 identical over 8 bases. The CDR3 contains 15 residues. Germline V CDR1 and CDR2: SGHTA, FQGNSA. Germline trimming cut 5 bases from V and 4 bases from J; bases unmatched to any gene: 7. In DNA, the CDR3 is TGTGCCAGCAGCACGGACAGGGCCGTATACAATGAGCAGTTCTTC. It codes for CASSTDRAVYNEQFF.

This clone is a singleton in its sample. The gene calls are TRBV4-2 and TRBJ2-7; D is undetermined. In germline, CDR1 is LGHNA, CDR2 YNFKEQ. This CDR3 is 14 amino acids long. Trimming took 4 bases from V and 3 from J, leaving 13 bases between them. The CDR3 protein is CASSLLGQHYEQYF. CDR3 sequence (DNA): TGTGCCAGCAGCCTCCTTGGGCAGCACTACGAGCAGTACTTC.

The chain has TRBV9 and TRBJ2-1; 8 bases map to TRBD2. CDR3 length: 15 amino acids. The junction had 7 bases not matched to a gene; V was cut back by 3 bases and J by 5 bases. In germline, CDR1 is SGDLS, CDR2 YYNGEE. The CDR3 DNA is TGTGCCAGCAGCGAAGTAGCGGGATTGGACAATGAGCAGTTCTTC. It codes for CASSEVAGLDNEQFF.

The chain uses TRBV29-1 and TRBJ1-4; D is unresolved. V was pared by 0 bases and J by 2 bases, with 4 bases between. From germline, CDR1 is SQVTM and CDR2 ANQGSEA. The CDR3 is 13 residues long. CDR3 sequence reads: CSVEDWTNEKLFF. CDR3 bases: TGCAGCGTTGAAGATTGGACTAATGAAAAACTGTTTTTT. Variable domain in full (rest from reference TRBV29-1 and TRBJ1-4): SAVISQKPSRDICQRGTSLTIQCQVDSQVTMMFWYRQQPGQSLTLIATANQGSEATYESGFVIDKFPISRPNLTFSTLTVSNMSPEDSSIYLCSVEDWTNEKLFFGSGTQLSVL.

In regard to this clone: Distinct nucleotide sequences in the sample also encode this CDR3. CDR3 DNA: TGTGCCAGCTCGCCGTATAGCACAGATACGCAGTATTTT. Its translation: CASSPYSTDTQYF. The gene calls are TRBV18 and TRBJ2-3; D remains unclear. Per the germline V gene, CDR1 is KGHSH and CDR2 is LQKENI. The CDR3 totals 13 residues. V was clipped by 6 bases and J by 0 bases, with 7 bases between them.

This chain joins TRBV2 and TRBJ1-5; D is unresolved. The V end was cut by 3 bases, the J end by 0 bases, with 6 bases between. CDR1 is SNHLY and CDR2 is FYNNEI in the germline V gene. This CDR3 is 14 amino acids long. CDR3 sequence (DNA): TGTGCCAGCAGTGAGCTAAATAGCAATCAGCCCCAGCATTTT. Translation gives CASSELNSNQPQHF.

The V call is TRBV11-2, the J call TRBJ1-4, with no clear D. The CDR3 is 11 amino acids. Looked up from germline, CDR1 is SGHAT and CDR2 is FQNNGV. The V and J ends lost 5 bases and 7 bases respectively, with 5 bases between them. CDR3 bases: TGTGCCAGCAGCCCGGGTGAAAAACTGTTTTTT. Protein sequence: CASSPGEKLFF.

The CDR3 DNA is TGTGCCAGCAGTGTATCCGGGGTGAATAATTCACCCCTCCACTTT. Translated, it gives CASSVSGVNNSPLHF. This sequence joins TRBV2 and TRBJ1-6; D gene unclear. V was cut by 4 bases and J by 5 bases, with 12 bases left in between. Germline CDR1 is SNHLY and CDR2 is FYNNEI. This CDR3 is 15 amino acids long.

CDR3 sequence: CASSSPRTAGPQHF. DNA of the CDR3: TGTGCCAGCAGTTCTCCCAGGACGGCCGGCCCCCAGCATTTT. The J gene is TRBJ1-5, the V gene TRBV28; D remains unclear. The length of the CDR3 is 14 residues. Germline-derived CDR1 and CDR2 are MDHEN and SYDVKM. Trimming removed 4 bases at V and 10 bases at J, with 17 bases between.

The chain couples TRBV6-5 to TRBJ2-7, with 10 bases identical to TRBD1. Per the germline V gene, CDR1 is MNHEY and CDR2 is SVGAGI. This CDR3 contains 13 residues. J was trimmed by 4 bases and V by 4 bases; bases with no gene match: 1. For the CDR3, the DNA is TGTGCCAGCAGTTGGGGACAGGGGTACGAGCAGTACTTC. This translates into CASSWGQGYEQYF.

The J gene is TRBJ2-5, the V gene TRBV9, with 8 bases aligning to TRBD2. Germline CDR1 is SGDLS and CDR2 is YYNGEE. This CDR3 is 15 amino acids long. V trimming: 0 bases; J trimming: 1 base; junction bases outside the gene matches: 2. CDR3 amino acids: CASSVGSGGQETQYF. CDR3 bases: TGTGCCAGCAGCGTAGGGAGCGGGGGCCAAGAGACCCAGTACTTC.